Listed below are T cell receptor beta chains from one sample, sequenced in a study of early T cells in non-severe SARS-CoV-2 infection. TCRdb redid the calling of the 5' RACE reads with MiXCR, one entry per CDR3 protein. The table lists about 100,000 distinct CDR3 sequences, roughly an eighth of them singletons, with less than 3.5% in the top ten. The source material was whole blood. The receptors come from an adult who was a healthcare worker with PCR-confirmed SARS-CoV-2 infection or an uninfected control (not recorded which). Each CDR3 is given with its conserved first and last residue. A D gene is named only where the DNA matches it firmly. Only part of the rows carry a size: once, few, many, or a class if the clone is expanded.

clone size: few; J gene: TRBJ2-7; V gene: TRBV29-1; D gene: -; CDR3 DNA: TGCAGCGTTGAAAAGGACAGCCTTAGGGCGGGAGCCAAAGACGAGCAGTACTTC; CDR3 protein: CSVEKDSLRAGAKDEQYF
clone size: few; J gene: TRBJ1-2; V gene: TRBV12-3/TRBV12-4; D gene: TRBD1; CDR3 DNA: TGTGCCAGCAGACCCACAGGGGAAGATGGCTACACCTTC; CDR3 protein: CASRPTGEDGYTF
clone size: -; J gene: TRBJ2-4; V gene: TRBV20-1; D gene: TRBD1; CDR3 DNA: TGCAGTGCTAAACAGGGGGCGCAGCAGTACTTC; CDR3 protein: CSAKQGAQQYF
clone size: -; J gene: TRBJ2-3; V gene: TRBV4-2; D gene: TRBD2; CDR3 DNA: TGTGCCAGCAGCCAAGAACTAGCGGGGGCATCTGATACGCAGTATTTT; CDR3 protein: CASSQELAGASDTQYF
clone size: many; J gene: TRBJ1-5; V gene: TRBV6-5; D gene: TRBD1; CDR3 DNA: TGTGCCAGCAGCCTGGGACAGGACAATCAGCCCCAGCATTTT; CDR3 protein: CASSLGQDNQPQHF
clone size: few; J gene: TRBJ2-1; V gene: TRBV7-9; D gene: TRBD2; CDR3 DNA: TGTGCCAGCAGCTTAACCGGACTAGCGGACTACAATGAGCAGTTCTTC; CDR3 protein: CASSLTGLADYNEQFF
clone size: -; J gene: TRBJ1-1; V gene: TRBV15; D gene: -; CDR3 DNA: TGTGCCACCAGCAGGCCCGGGGCCACTGAAGCTTTCTTT; CDR3 protein: CATSRPGATEAFF
clone size: -; J gene: TRBJ1-1; V gene: TRBV5-4; D gene: -; CDR3 DNA: TGTGCCAGCAGCTTAACAGCGTTGAACACTGAAGCTTTCTTT; CDR3 protein: CASSLTALNTEAFF
clone size: -; J gene: TRBJ1-3; V gene: TRBV11-2; D gene: -; CDR3 DNA: TGTGCCAGCAGCGTTGCCTCTGGAAACACCATATATTTT; CDR3 protein: CASSVASGNTIYF
clone size: few; J gene: TRBJ2-1; V gene: TRBV5-1; D gene: -; CDR3 DNA: TGCGCCAGCAGCTTGGTTGCGGGGGCCTCCTACAATGAGCAGTTCTTC; CDR3 protein: CASSLVAGASYNEQFF
clone size: few; J gene: TRBJ1-5; V gene: TRBV7-8; D gene: -; CDR3 DNA: TGTGCCAGCAGCGCCTGGACTTACCAGCCCCAGCATTTT; CDR3 protein: CASSAWTYQPQHF
clone size: -; J gene: TRBJ1-1; V gene: TRBV6-6; D gene: -; CDR3 DNA: TGTGCCAGCAGTTACGGCTTTATACTGGAAGCTTTCTTT; CDR3 protein: CASSYGFILEAFF
clone size: few; J gene: TRBJ2-5; V gene: TRBV11-3; D gene: -; CDR3 DNA: TGTGCCAGCAGCTTCAATGGGGCAGGGCCTCAAGAGACCCAGTACTTC; CDR3 protein: CASSFNGAGPQETQYF
clone size: -; J gene: TRBJ2-7; V gene: TRBV18; D gene: -; CDR3 DNA: TGTGCCAGCTCATCGGACGTGAACAGGAACGAGCAGTACTTC; CDR3 protein: CASSSDVNRNEQYF
clone size: -; J gene: TRBJ1-4; V gene: TRBV29-1; D gene: -; CDR3 DNA: TGCAGCGTTGTCGTCAGGGAGAATGAAAAACTGTTTTTT; CDR3 protein: CSVVVRENEKLFF
clone size: -; J gene: TRBJ1-5; V gene: TRBV19; D gene: TRBD1; CDR3 DNA: TGTGCCAGTAGTTTATGGACAGGGGGCTCTAATCAGCCCCAGCATTTT; CDR3 protein: CASSLWTGGSNQPQHF
clone size: few; J gene: TRBJ2-1; V gene: TRBV2; D gene: -; CDR3 DNA: TGTGCCAGCAGTGACAGGGGCATAAGTAGGTCCTACAATGAGCAGTTCTTC; CDR3 protein: CASSDRGISRSYNEQFF
clone size: -; J gene: TRBJ1-4; V gene: TRBV6-5; D gene: -; CDR3 DNA: TGTGCCAGCAGAGAAGGGACTTCCAGGGAAAAACTGTTTTTT; CDR3 protein: CASREGTSREKLFF
clone size: -; J gene: TRBJ1-6; V gene: TRBV18; D gene: TRBD1; CDR3 DNA: TGTGCCAGCTCACTCGACAGGGGCAATAGTTCACCCCTCCACTTT; CDR3 protein: CASSLDRGNSSPLHF
clone size: many; J gene: TRBJ2-3; V gene: TRBV3-1; D gene: TRBD2; CDR3 DNA: TGTGCCAGCAGCCAAGAAGTAGCGGGGGTGTCTGATACGCAGTATTTT; CDR3 protein: CASSQEVAGVSDTQYF
clone size: -; J gene: TRBJ1-1; V gene: TRBV28; D gene: -; CDR3 DNA: TGTGCCAGCAGTTTTAGGGTGGACACTGAAGCTTTCTTT; CDR3 protein: CASSFRVDTEAFF
clone size: few; J gene: TRBJ2-5; V gene: TRBV10-3; D gene: TRBD1; CDR3 DNA: TGTGCCATCAGTGACTCCGGGACAGAAGAGACCCAGTACTTC; CDR3 protein: CAISDSGTEETQYF
clone size: few; J gene: TRBJ2-1; V gene: TRBV13; D gene: TRBD2; CDR3 DNA: TGTGCCAGCAGCTTAGATCCCCCGGGTCGAGCGGGGGATGAGCAGTTCTTC; CDR3 protein: CASSLDPPGRAGDEQFF
clone size: few; J gene: TRBJ2-3; V gene: TRBV20-1; D gene: -; CDR3 DNA: TGCAGTGCTAGGGGGACTGAAGTCACAGATACGCAGTATTTT; CDR3 protein: CSARGTEVTDTQYF
clone size: -; J gene: TRBJ1-4; V gene: TRBV30; D gene: -; CDR3 DNA: TGTGCCTGGAGTGTAGGGACGGACAATGAAAAACTGTTTTTT; CDR3 protein: CAWSVGTDNEKLFF
clone size: many; J gene: TRBJ2-7; V gene: TRBV20-1; D gene: -; CDR3 DNA: TGCAGTGCTAGAGATTCCCAGAACTACGAGCAGTACTTC; CDR3 protein: CSARDSQNYEQYF
clone size: few; J gene: TRBJ2-7; V gene: TRBV7-6; D gene: TRBD2; CDR3 DNA: TGTGCCAGCAGCTCCCGGGATAGCGGGGAGTCCTACGAGCAGTACTTC; CDR3 protein: CASSSRDSGESYEQYF
clone size: many; J gene: TRBJ2-7; V gene: TRBV10-3; D gene: -; CDR3 DNA: TGTGCCATCAGTGAGACCAACTACGAGCAGTACTTC; CDR3 protein: CAISETNYEQYF
clone size: -; J gene: TRBJ2-7; V gene: TRBV29-1; D gene: -; CDR3 DNA: TGCAGCGTTAGTGTAGGGCTCGAGCAGTACTTC; CDR3 protein: CSVSVGLEQYF
clone size: few; J gene: TRBJ2-3; V gene: TRBV27; D gene: TRBD2; CDR3 DNA: TGTGCCAGCAGTTCTCTAATAGCGGGGCACACAGATACGCAGTATTTT; CDR3 protein: CASSSLIAGHTDTQYF
clone size: -; J gene: TRBJ2-1; V gene: TRBV2; D gene: TRBD2; CDR3 DNA: TGTGCCAGCTTTGCTAGCGGGAGGGGAGAACAGTTCTTC; CDR3 protein: CASFASGRGEQFF
clone size: -; J gene: TRBJ1-1; V gene: TRBV12-3/TRBV12-4; D gene: -; CDR3 DNA: TGTGCCAGCACTCTGATGAAGGGTGAAGCTTTCTTT; CDR3 protein: CASTLMKGEAFF
clone size: -; J gene: TRBJ2-2; V gene: TRBV19; D gene: TRBD2; CDR3 DNA: TGTGCCAGTAGTATTGCGGCGGGGGTAGCCGGGGAGCTGTTTTTT; CDR3 protein: CASSIAAGVAGELFF
clone size: many; J gene: TRBJ2-1; V gene: TRBV11-2; D gene: -; CDR3 DNA: TGTGCCAGCAGACCGAGTGGGACGGCGGCTTACAATGAGCAGTTCTTC; CDR3 protein: CASRPSGTAAYNEQFF
clone size: -; J gene: TRBJ2-5; V gene: TRBV7-2; D gene: TRBD1; CDR3 DNA: TGTGCCAGCAGCCACCGACAGGGACGGATGGAGACCCAGTACTTC; CDR3 protein: CASSHRQGRMETQYF
clone size: -; J gene: TRBJ2-2; V gene: TRBV23-1; D gene: -; CDR3 DNA: TGCGCCAGCAGTCAATCTAAGGACAGACACACCGGGGAGCTGTTTTTT; CDR3 protein: CASSQSKDRHTGELFF
clone size: many; J gene: TRBJ1-5; V gene: TRBV6-6; D gene: -; CDR3 DNA: TGTGCCAGCAGGGCGGGGTTGGGCAATCAGCCCCAGCATTTT; CDR3 protein: CASRAGLGNQPQHF
clone size: -; J gene: TRBJ2-3; V gene: TRBV7-3; D gene: TRBD2; CDR3 DNA: TGTGCCAGCAGCTCCCCGGCTAGCGGGCAAAGTAAGCAGTATTTT; CDR3 protein: CASSSPASGQSKQYF
clone size: few; J gene: TRBJ2-5; V gene: TRBV3-1; D gene: -; CDR3 DNA: TGTGCCAGCAGCCACTACCAAGAGACCCAGTACTTC; CDR3 protein: CASSHYQETQYF
clone size: -; J gene: TRBJ2-2; V gene: TRBV12-3/TRBV12-4; D gene: TRBD2; CDR3 DNA: TGTGCCAGCAGTTTACTAGCGGGTGGCACCGGGGAGCTGTTTTTT; CDR3 protein: CASSLLAGGTGELFF
clone size: -; J gene: TRBJ1-5; V gene: TRBV7-2; D gene: -; CDR3 DNA: TGTGCCAGCAGCTTAGACGATCAGCCCCAGCATTTT; CDR3 protein: CASSLDDQPQHF
clone size: -; J gene: TRBJ2-7; V gene: TRBV7-8; D gene: TRBD1; CDR3 DNA: TGTGCCAGCAGCTTAGGAGACAGGGAGTACGAGCAGTACTTC; CDR3 protein: CASSLGDREYEQYF
clone size: -; J gene: TRBJ1-5; V gene: TRBV29-1; D gene: -; CDR3 DNA: TGCAGCGTTGGCCTAGCGATCGGACAGCCCCAGCATTTT; CDR3 protein: CSVGLAIGQPQHF
clone size: many; J gene: TRBJ2-7; V gene: TRBV2; D gene: -; CDR3 DNA: TGTGCCAGCATGGGGCAGGGAAGCTCCTACGAGCAGTACTTC; CDR3 protein: CASMGQGSSYEQYF
clone size: many; J gene: TRBJ2-2; V gene: TRBV9; D gene: -; CDR3 DNA: TGTGCCAGCAGCCCCACCGGGATTAACACCGGGGAGCTGTTTTTT; CDR3 protein: CASSPTGINTGELFF